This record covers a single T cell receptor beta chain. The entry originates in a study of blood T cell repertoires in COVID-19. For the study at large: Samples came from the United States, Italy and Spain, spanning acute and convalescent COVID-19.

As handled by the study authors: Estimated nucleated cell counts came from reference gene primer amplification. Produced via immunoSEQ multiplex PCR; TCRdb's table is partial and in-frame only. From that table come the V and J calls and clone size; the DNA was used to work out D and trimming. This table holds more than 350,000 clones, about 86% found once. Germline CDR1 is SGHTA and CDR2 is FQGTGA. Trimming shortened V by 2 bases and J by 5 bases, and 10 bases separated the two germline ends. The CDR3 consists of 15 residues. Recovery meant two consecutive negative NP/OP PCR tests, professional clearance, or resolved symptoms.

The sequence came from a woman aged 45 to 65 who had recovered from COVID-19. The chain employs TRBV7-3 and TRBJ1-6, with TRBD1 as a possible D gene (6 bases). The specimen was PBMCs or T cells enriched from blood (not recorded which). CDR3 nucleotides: TGTGCCAGCAGCTTACAGGGGTTGGATAATTCACCCCTCCACTTT. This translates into CASSLQGLDNSPLHF.